A selection of T cell receptor beta chains follows, all from one sample in a study of persistence of HIV-infected CD4 T cells. Antigen specificity for these receptors is unknown. Data came from immunoSEQ multiplex PCR; TCRdb stores just in-frame clones and leaves some out. Of around 28,000 clones detected, roughly 82% appear once; the ten largest clones hold roughly 5%. Specimen: CD4+ T cells sorted from PBMCs after approximately 19-hour stimulation, collected from a patient who received antiretroviral therapy. The receptors here all came from an adult man with HIV who was CMV-seropositive. Each CDR3 is given with its conserved first and last residue. Fields, in order: D gene, V gene, J gene, clone size, CDR3 protein, CDR3 DNA. The D gene is left open where the match is weak. Some rows have no size entry. The others give once, few or many, or a class for an expanded clone.

NA,TRBV6-5,TRBJ2-7,NA,CASGRGFVEQYF,TGTGCCAGCGGCAGGGGCTTTGTCGAGCAGTACTTC
TRBD2,TRBV2,TRBJ2-4,NA,CASSEGSGGTKNIQYF,TGTGCCAGCAGTGAGGGAAGCGGGGGTACCAAAAACATTCAGTACTTC
TRBD1,TRBV18,TRBJ2-3,NA,CASSGDSINTDTQYF,TGTGCCAGCTCAGGGGACAGTATAAACACAGATACGCAGTATTTT
NA,TRBV7-6,TRBJ2-3,NA,CASSLRTAYTDTQYF,TGTGCCAGCAGTCTTCGGACAGCATACACAGATACGCAGTATTTT
NA,TRBV28,TRBJ1-1,NA,CASTGRGLYTEAFF,TGTGCCAGCACGGGAAGGGGACTGTACACTGAAGCTTTCTTT
NA,TRBV18,TRBJ1-5,NA,CASSPLAAQPQHF,TGTGCCAGCTCCCCGCTCGCGGCTCAGCCCCAGCATTTT
NA,TRBV3-1/TRBV3-2,TRBJ1-2,few,CASSQEAVKGYGYTF,TGTGCCAGCAGCCAAGAGGCCGTTAAGGGCTATGGCTACACCTTC
TRBD1,TRBV19,TRBJ1-5,once,CASSVLTGGIRNQPQHF,TGTGCCAGTAGTGTACTAACAGGGGGCATACGCAATCAGCCCCAGCATTTT
TRBD2,TRBV11-3,TRBJ2-2,NA,CASSPRLASGGAGAGELFF,TGTGCCAGCAGCCCCCGTCTGGCTAGCGGGGGGGCAGGGGCCGGGGAGCTGTTTTTT
NA,TRBV12-3/TRBV12-4,TRBJ1-2,few,CASSLIGNGYTF,TGTGCCAGCAGTTTGATTGGGAATGGCTACACCTTC
TRBD1,TRBV28,TRBJ1-1,once,CASKKSHRGAEAFF,TGTGCCAGCAAGAAATCCCACAGGGGAGCTGAAGCTTTCTTT
NA,TRBV6-5,TRBJ2-2,NA,CASSRQGGNTGELFF,TGTGCCAGCAGTCGGCAGGGGGGTAACACCGGGGAGCTGTTTTTT
NA,TRBV19,TRBJ1-4,NA,CASSSPYEGLNEKLFF,TGTGCCAGTAGTTCACCGTACGAGGGTCTGAATGAAAAACTGTTTTTT
NA,TRBV28,TRBJ1-1,NA,CASRDGPGHLDEAFF,TGTGCCAGCAGGGATGGACCGGGACATCTCGATGAAGCTTTCTTT
NA,TRBV18,TRBJ1-3,NA,CASSPTGSSGNTIYF,TGTGCCAGCTCACCTACAGGGAGCTCTGGAAACACCATATATTTT
NA,TRBV15,TRBJ1-2,NA,CATSRDDINYGYTF,TGTGCCACCAGCAGAGATGACATTAACTATGGCTACACCTTC
NA,TRBV28,TRBJ1-5,NA,CASSFPMSQPQHF,TGTGCCAGCAGTTTCCCCATGAGCCAGCCCCAGCATTTT
NA,TRBV6-6,TRBJ1-3,NA,CASSKLDSGNTIYF,TGTGCCAGCAGCAAACTGGACAGTGGAAACACCATATATTTT
NA,TRBV4-1,TRBJ2-3,NA,CASSLQGGADTQYF,TGCGCCAGCAGCCTTCAAGGGGGGGCAGATACGCAGTATTTT
NA,TRBV7-3,TRBJ2-1,NA,CASSRGLGYNEQFF,TGTGCCAGCAGCCGGGGACTGGGCTACAATGAGCAGTTCTTC
NA,TRBV29-1,TRBJ2-1,NA,CSSMSSRGHPNEQFF,TGCAGCTCCATGTCGTCGCGGGGCCATCCCAATGAGCAGTTCTTC
NA,TRBV28,TRBJ2-7,NA,CASSPLGTRQGSGEQYF,TGTGCCAGCAGTCCTTTAGGCACCAGACAGGGTAGCGGCGAGCAGTACTTC
NA,TRBV19,TRBJ2-3,NA,CASSMSWDTQYF,TGTGCCAGTAGTATGTCGTGGGATACGCAGTATTTT
TRBD1,TRBV6-1,TRBJ1-2,NA,CASSETGWGGYTF,TGTGCCAGCAGTGAGACAGGGTGGGGTGGCTACACCTTC
TRBD2,TRBV2,TRBJ2-2,NA,CASRDGTIGGELFF,TGTGCCAGCAGAGATGGGACTATCGGCGGGGAGCTGTTTTTT